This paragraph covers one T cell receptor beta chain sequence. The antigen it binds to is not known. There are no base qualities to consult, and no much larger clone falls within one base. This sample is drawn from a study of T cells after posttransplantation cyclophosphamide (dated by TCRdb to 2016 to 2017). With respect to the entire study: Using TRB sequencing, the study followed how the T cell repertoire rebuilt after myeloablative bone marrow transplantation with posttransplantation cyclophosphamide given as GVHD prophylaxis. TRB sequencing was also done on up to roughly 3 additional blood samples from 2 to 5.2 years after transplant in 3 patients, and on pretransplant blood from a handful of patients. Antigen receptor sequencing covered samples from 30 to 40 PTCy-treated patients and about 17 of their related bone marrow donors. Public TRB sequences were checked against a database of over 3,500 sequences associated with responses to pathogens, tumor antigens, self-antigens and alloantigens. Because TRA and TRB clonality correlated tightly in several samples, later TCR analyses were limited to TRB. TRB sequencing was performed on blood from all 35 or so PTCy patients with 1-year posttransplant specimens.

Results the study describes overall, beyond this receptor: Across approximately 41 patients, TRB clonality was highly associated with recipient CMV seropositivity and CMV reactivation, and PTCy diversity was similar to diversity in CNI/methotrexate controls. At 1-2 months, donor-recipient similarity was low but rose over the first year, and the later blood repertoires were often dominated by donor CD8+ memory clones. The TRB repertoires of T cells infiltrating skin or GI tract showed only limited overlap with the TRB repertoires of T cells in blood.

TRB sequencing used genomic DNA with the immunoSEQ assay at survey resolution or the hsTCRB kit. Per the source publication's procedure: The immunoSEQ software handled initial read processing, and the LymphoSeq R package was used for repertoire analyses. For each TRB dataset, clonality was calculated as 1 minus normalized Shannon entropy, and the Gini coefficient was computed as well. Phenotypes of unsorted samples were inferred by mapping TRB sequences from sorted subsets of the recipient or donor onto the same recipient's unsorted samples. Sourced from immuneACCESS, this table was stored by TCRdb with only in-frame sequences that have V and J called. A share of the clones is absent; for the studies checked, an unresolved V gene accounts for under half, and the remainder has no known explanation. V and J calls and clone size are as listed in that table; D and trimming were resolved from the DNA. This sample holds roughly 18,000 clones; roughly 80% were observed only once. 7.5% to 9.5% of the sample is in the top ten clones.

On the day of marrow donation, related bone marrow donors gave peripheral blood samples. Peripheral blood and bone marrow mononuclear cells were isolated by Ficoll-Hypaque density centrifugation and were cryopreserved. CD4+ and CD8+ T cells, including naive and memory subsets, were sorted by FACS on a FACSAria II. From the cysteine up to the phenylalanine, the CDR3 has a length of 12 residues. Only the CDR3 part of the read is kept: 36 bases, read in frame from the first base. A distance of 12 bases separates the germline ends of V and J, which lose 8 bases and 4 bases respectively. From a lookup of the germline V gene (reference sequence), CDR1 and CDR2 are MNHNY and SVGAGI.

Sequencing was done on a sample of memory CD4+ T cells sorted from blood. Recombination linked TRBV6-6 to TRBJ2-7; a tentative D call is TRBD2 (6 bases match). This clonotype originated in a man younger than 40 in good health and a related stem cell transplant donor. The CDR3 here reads CASGRGTYEQYF. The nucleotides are TGTGCCAGCGGACGGGGGACTTACGAGCAGTACTTC.